The text below deals with one T cell receptor beta chain. These data come from a study of blood T cell repertoires in COVID-19. The table came from immunoSEQ multiplex PCR; TCRdb's copy has only in-frame clones and leaves some out. The sample has over 110,000 clones, over 70% seen once; the top ten hold around 11%. The germline gives CDR1 SGHVS, CDR2 FQNEAQ. V shed 1 base and J shed 0 bases, with 10 bases lying between them. This CDR3 comprises 15 residues. The TCR sequence derives from a man aged 60 to 75 who had recovered from COVID-19. The genes are TRBV7-8 and TRBJ2-7, with D unclear. Sample: PBMCs or T cells enriched from blood (not recorded which). The CDR3 DNA reads as TGTGCCAGCAGCTTAGATTTTGGCAACTCCTACGAGCAGTACTTC. Translation: CASSLDFGNSYEQYF.